Here is one TCR beta chain with its context. This record comes from a study of PD-L1 blockade in urothelial cancer. As for the study in general: Between 0 and 3 chemotherapy regimens preceded treatment for each patient. Blood analyses occurred 3 weeks (second dose) and 6 weeks post treatment start. Researchers found blood samples held a median of roughly 140,000 T cells.

Synthetically made TCR analog templates were put into each PCR as spikes. Profiling relied on immunoSEQ multiplex PCR, and the TCRdb table lists in-frame clones only, not all of them. Among 84,000 or so clones, around 85% were seen once, and the ten largest hold approximately 15%. V lost 6 bases to trimming and J lost 1 base, with 7 bases between them. Germline CDR1 is LNHDA and CDR2 is SQIVND (reference sequence). The CDR3 is 13 amino acids. The time point: pretreatment peripheral blood. The V and J genes are TRBV19 and TRBJ1-3; no reliable D call. The sample here was PBMCs, taken around atezolizumab (anti-PD-L1) treatment. This sequence originates from a man aged 55 to 70 with urothelial cancer. The CDR3 region has the DNA TGTGCCAGTAGGTGGGAGTCTGGAAACACCATATATTTT. Translated: CASRWESGNTIYF.